Detailed here is one TCR beta chain. Its specificity is not known. The entry originates in a study of cytomegalovirus exposure and HLA in healthy donors. PCR primers comprised 60 Vbeta and 13 Jbeta primers. Clones were read by immunoSEQ multiplex PCR, and TCRdb kept only the in-frame ones, dropping some. Here the sample spans approximately 140,000 clones, around 82% being singletons. Study-level points and caveats: TRBV6-2, TRBV6-3 and some other V segments were excluded as indistinguishable. The authors listed roughly 150 TCR beta chains as cytomegalovirus-associated.

This CDR3 contains 13 residues. V shed 5 bases and J 4 bases; nucleotides not matched to a gene: 4. CDR1 and CDR2 (germline): SQVTM, ANQGSEA. The chain joins TRBV29-1 to TRBJ2-7, with 11 bases fitting TRBD2. What was sequenced was PBMCs. This clonotype was obtained from a boy between 5 and 17 years old in good health and CMV-seronegative. The CDR3 DNA is TGCAGCGTTTCTAGCGGGAGGAGTTACGAGCAGTACTTC. Translation: CSVSSGRSYEQYF.